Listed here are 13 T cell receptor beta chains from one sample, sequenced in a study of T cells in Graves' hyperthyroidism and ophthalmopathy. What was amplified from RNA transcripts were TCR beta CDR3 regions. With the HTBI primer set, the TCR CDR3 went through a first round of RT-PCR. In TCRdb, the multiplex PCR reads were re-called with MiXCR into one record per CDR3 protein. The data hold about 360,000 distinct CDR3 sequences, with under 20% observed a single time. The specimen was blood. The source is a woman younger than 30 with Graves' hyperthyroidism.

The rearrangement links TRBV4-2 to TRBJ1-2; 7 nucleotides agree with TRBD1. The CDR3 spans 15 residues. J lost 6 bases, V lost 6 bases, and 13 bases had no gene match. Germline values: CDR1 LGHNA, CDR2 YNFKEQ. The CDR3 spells CASSVMGTGEDGYTF. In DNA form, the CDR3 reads TGTGCCAGCAGTGTCATGGGTACAGGGGAGGATGGCTACACCTTC.

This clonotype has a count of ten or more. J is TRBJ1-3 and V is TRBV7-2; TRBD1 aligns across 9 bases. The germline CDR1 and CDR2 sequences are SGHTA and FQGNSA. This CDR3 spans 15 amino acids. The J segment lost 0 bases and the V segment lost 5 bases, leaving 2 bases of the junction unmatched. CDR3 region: CASSRQGVSGNTIYF. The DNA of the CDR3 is TGTGCCAGCAGCCGACAGGGGGTCTCTGGAAACACCATATATTTT.

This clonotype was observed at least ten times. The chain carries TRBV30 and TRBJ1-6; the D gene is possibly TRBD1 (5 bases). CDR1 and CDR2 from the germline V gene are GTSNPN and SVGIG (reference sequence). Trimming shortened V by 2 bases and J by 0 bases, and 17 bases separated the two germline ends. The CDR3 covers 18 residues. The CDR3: CAWSMIVTVPSYNSPLHF. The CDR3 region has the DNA TGTGCCTGGAGTATGATTGTGACAGTTCCCTCCTATAATTCACCCCTCCACTTT. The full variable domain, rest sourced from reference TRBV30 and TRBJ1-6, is SQTIHQWPATLVQPVGSPLSLECTVEGTSNPNLYWYRQAAGRGLQLLFYSVGIGQISSEVPQNLSASRPQDRQFILSSKKLLLSDSGFYLCAWSMIVTVPSYNSPLHFGNGTRLTVT.

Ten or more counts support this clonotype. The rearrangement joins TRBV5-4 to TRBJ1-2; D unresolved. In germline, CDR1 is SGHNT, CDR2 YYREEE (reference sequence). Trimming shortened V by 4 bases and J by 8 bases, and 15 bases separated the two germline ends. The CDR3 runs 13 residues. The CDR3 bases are TGTGCCAGCAGCCCCAGGACCAGGTTGGGCTACACCTTC. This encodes CASSPRTRLGYTF.

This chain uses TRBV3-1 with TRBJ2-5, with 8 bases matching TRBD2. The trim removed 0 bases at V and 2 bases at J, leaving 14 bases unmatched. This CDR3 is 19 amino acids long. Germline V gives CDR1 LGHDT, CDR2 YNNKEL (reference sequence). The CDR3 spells CASSQDRPGTRWPQETQYF. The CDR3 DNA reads TGTGCCAGCAGCCAAGATAGGCCGGGGACTAGGTGGCCTCAAGAGACCCAGTACTTC.

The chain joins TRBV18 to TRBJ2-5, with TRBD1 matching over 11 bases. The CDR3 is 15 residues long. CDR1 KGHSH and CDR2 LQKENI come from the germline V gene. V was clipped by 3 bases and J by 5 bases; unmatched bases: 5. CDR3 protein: CASSPRTGGKETQYF. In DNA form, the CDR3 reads TGTGCCAGCTCACCCAGGACAGGGGGCAAGGAGACCCAGTACTTC.

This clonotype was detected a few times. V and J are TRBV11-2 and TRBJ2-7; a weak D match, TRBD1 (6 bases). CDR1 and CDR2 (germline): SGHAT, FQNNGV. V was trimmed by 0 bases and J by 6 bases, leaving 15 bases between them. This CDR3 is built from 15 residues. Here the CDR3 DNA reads TGTGCCAGCAGCTTAGAATTACAAGGGGGTCGCGAGCAGTACTTC. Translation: CASSLELQGGREQYF.

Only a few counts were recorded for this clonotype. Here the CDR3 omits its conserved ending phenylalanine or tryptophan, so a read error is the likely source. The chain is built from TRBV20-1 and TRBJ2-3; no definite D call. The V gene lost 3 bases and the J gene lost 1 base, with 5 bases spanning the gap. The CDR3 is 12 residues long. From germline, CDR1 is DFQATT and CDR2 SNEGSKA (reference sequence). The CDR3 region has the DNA TGCAGTGCTAGTACCGGCACAGATACGCAGTATTGT. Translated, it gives CSASTGTDTQYC.

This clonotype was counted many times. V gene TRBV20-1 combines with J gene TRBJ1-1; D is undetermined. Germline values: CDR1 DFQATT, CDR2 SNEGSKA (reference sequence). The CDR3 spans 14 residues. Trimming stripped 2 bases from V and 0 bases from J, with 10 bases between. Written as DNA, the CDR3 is TGCAGTGCTAGAATGGGAGACATGAACACTGAAGCTTTCTTT. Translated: CSARMGDMNTEAFF.

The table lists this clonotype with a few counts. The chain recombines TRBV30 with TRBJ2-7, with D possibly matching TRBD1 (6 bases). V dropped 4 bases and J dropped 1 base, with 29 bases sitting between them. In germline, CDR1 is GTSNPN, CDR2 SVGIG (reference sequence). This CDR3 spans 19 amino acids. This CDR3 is CAWTRGLGGSVLKSYEQYF. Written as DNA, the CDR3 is TGTGCCTGGACCCGAGGTTTAGGGGGAAGCGTCCTTAAGTCCTACGAGCAGTACTTC.

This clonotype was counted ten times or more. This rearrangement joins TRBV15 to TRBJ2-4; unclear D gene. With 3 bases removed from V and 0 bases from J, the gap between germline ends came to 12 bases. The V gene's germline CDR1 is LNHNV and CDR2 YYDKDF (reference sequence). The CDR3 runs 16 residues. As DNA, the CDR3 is TGTGCCACCAGCAGGTCGAAGGGAATAGCCAAAAACATTCAGTACTTC. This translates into CATSRSKGIAKNIQYF.

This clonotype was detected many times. Here the CDR3 DNA reads TGTGCCAGCAGCGTAGTGGAGACTGAAGCTTTCTTT. This codes for CASSVVETEAFF. The chain couples TRBV9 to TRBJ1-1; D is ambiguous. CDR3 length equals 12 residues. The V gene lost 0 bases and the J gene lost 5 bases, with 5 bases spanning the gap. The germline V gene has CDR1 SGDLS and CDR2 YYNGEE.

The CDR3 is CASSSPYGTEAFF. CDR3 DNA: TGCGCCAGCAGCTCCCCATACGGCACTGAAGCTTTCTTT. The V and J genes are TRBV4-1 and TRBJ1-1; D ambiguous. This CDR3 contains 13 residues. V was cut by 5 bases and J by 4 bases, with 11 bases left in between. CDR1 and CDR2 from the germline V gene are MGHRA and YSYEKL.